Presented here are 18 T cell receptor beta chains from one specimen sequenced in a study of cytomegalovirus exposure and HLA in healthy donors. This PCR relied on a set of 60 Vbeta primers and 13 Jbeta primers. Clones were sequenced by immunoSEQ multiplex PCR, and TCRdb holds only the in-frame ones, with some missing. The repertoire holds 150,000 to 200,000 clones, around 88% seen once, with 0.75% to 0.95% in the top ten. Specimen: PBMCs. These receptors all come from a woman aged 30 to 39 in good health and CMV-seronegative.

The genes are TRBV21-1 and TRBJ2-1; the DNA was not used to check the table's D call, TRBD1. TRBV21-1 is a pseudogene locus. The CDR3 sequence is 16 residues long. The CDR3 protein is CASSEWTGGVRNEQFF. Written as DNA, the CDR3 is TGTGCCAGCAGCGAATGGACAGGGGGCGTACGAAATGAGCAGTTCTTC.

CDR3 sequence: CAIPRDSTQETQYF. The CDR3 DNA reads TGTGCCATTCCCCGGGACAGCACGCAAGAGACCCAGTACTTC. The rearrangement joins TRBV21-1 to TRBJ2-5; the tabulated D call, TRBD1, remains unverified against the DNA. TRBV21-1 is recorded as a pseudogene. The length of the CDR3 is 14 residues.

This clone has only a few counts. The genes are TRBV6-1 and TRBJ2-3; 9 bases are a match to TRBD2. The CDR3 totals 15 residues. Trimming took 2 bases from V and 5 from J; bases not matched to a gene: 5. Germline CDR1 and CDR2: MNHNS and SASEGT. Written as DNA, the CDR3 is TGTGCCAGCAGTGAATCATGGCGGGAGGGAGATACGCAGTATTTT. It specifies CASSESWREGDTQYF.

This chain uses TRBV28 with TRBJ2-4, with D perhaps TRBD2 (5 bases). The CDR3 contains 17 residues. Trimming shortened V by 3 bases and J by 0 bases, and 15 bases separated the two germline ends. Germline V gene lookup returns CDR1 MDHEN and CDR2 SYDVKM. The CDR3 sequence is CASSFRESLLAKNIQYF. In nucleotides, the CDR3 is TGTGCCAGCAGTTTCCGGGAATCCTTACTAGCCAAAAACATTCAGTACTTC.

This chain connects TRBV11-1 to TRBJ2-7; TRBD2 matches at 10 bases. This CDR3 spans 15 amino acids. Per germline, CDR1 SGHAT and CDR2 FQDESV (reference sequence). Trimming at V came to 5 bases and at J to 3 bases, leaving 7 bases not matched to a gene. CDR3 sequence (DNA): TGTGCCAGCAGCCCTAGGGGGACTAGCGACTACGAGCAGTACTTC. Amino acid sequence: CASSPRGTSDYEQYF.

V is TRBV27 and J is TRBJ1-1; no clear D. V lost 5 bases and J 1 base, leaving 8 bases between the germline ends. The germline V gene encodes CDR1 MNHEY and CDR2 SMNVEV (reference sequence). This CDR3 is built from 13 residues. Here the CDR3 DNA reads TGTGCCAGCAGTCGGACTTGGAACACTGAAGCTTTCTTT. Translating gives CASSRTWNTEAFF.

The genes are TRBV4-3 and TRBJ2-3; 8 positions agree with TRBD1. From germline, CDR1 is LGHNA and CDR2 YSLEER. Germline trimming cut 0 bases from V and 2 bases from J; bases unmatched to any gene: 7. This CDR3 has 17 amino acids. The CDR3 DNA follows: TGCGCCAGCAGCCAAGATAGGCAGGGGGCCTACACAGATACGCAGTATTTT. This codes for CASSQDRQGAYTDTQYF.

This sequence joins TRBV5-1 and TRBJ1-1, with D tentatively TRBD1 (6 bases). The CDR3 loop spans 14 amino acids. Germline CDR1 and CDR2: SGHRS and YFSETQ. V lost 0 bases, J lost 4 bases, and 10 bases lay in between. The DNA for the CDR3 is TGCGCCAGCAGCTTGGATGGGGGCGGCACTGAAGCTTTCTTT. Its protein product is CASSLDGGGTEAFF.

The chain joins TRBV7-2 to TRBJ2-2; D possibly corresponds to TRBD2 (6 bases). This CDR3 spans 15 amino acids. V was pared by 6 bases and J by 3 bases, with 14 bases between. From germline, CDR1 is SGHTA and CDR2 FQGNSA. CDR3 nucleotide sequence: TGTGCCAGCAGACTCGGAGGGGTTCACACCGGGGAGCTGTTTTTT. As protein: CASRLGGVHTGELFF.

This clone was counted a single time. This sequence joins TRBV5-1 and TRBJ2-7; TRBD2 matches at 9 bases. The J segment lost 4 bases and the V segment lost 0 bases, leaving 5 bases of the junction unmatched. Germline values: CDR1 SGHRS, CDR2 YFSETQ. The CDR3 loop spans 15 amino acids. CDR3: CASSLADAGGYEQYF. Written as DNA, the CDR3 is TGCGCCAGCAGCTTGGCAGACGCGGGAGGGTACGAGCAGTACTTC. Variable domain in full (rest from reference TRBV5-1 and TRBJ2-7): KAGVTQTPRYLIKTRGQQVTLSCSPISGHRSVSWYQQTPGQGLQFLFEYFSETQRNKGNFPGRFSGRQFSNSRSEMNVSTLELGDSALYLCASSLADAGGYEQYFGPGTRLTVT.

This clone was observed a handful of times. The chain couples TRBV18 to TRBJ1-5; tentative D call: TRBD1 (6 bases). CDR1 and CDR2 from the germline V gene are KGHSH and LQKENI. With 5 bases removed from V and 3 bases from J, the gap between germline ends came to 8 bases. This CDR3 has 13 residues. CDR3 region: CASSRQDNQPQHF. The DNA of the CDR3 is TGTGCCAGCTCAAGACAGGACAATCAGCCCCAGCATTTT.

The CDR3 protein is CASSPGTSGQGRYEQYF. The CDR3, as DNA: TGCGCCAGCAGCCCAGGGACTAGCGGTCAAGGTCGTTACGAGCAGTACTTC. The chain is built from TRBV4-1 and TRBJ2-5, with 11 positions matching TRBD2. The assigned J gene may be wrong: the sequence end matches TRBJ2-7 better. The CDR3 is 17 residues long. CDR1 is MGHRA, CDR2 YSYEKL, per germline.

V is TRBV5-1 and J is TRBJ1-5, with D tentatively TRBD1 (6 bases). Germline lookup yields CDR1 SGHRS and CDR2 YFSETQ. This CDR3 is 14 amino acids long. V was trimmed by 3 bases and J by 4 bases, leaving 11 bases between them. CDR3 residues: CASSSGQPNQPQHF. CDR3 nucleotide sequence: TGCGCCAGCAGCTCCGGACAGCCAAATCAGCCCCAGCATTTT. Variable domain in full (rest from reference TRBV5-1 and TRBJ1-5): KAGVTQTPRYLIKTRGQQVTLSCSPISGHRSVSWYQQTPGQGLQFLFEYFSETQRNKGNFPGRFSGRQFSNSRSEMNVSTLELGDSALYLCASSSGQPNQPQHFGDGTRLSIL.

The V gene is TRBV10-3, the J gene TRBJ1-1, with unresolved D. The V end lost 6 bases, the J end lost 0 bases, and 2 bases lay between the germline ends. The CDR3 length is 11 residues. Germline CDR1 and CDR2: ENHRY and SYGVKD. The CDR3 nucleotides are TGTGCCATCAGCATGAACACTGAAGCTTTCTTT. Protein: CAISMNTEAFF.

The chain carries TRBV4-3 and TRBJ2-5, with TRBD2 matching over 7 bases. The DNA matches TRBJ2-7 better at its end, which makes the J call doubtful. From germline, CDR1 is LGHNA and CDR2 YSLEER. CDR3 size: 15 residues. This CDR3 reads CASSQEKRGYYEQYF. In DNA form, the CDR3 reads TGCGCCAGCAGCCAAGAAAAGCGGGGTTACTACGAGCAGTACTTC.

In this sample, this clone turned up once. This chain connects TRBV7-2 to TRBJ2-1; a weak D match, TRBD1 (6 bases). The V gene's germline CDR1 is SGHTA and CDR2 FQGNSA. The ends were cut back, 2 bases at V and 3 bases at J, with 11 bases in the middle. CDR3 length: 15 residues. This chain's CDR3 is CASSLQGQIYNEQFF. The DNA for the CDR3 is TGTGCCAGCAGCTTACAGGGGCAGATCTACAATGAGCAGTTCTTC.

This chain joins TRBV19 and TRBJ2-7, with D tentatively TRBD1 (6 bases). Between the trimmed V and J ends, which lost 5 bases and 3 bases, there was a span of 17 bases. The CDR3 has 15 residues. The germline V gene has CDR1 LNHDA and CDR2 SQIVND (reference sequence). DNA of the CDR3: TGTGCCAGTAGTCCGACGGACAGTCGCAACTACGAGCAGTACTTC. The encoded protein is CASSPTDSRNYEQYF.

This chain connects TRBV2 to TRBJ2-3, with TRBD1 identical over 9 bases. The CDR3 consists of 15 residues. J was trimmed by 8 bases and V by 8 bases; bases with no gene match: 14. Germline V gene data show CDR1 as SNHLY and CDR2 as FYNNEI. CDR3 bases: TGTGCCAGCGCCCGAGGGGAACAGGGGGCGGGTACGCAGTATTTT. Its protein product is CASARGEQGAGTQYF.